This T cell receptor beta chain is from a study of blood T cell repertoires in COVID-19. Across the study: The samples span acute and convalescent COVID-19 from the United States, Italy and Spain. T cells, B-cell-depleted T cells, or PBMCs supplied cDNA or gDNA.

V gave up 5 bases and J gave up 3 bases, with 10 bases separating them. This CDR3 region has 13 residues. Germline V gives CDR1 SGHVS, CDR2 FQNEAQ. Using immunoSEQ multiplex PCR, the repertoire was profiled, and TCRdb retains in-frame clones only, with some absent. The sample has 350,000 or so clones, around 87% seen once. The chain employs TRBV7-8 and TRBJ1-1; D uncertain. This TCR was recovered from a woman aged 30 to 39 with COVID-19, enrolled during active disease. Sequencing was performed on peripheral blood. CDR3 nucleotide sequence: TGTGCCAGCAGCCCAAGCCCGGACACTGAAGCTTTCTTT. Translated: CASSPSPDTEAFF.